These T cell receptor beta chains were read from a single sample in a study of cytomegalovirus exposure and HLA in healthy donors. Repertoires were generated with immunoSEQ multiplex PCR, while TCRdb's copy carries only in-frame clones and drops some. The table has a few hundred thousand clones, over 80% seen once. Material for sequencing was PBMCs. The origin of the receptors is a woman aged 25 to 39 in good health and CMV-seropositive. Each CDR3 is given with its conserved first and last residue.

TRBJ1-2	TRBV29-1	CSVRTFKGEKTVGYTF
TRBJ1-5	TRBV9	CASSVSGDSNQPQHF
TRBJ2-1	TRBV5-4	CASSTGLAGDEQFF
TRBJ2-2	TRBV7-2	CASSSLGRSNTGELFF
TRBJ2-2	TRBV9	CASSGTGGTGELFF
TRBJ2-2	TRBV7-9	CASSPPSANTGELFF
TRBJ2-3	TRBV7-3	CASSVSIEADTQYF
TRBJ2-2	TRBV27	CASSYLGQITGELFF
TRBJ1-3	TRBV28	CASSLVGGGNTIYF
TRBJ2-7	TRBV28	CASSSSSGFLYEQYF
TRBJ2-2	TRBV5-6	CASSLLGDRDVTGELFF
TRBJ1-5	TRBV25-1	CASSGNSGEPQHF
TRBJ1-1	TRBV5-6	CASSRAGTEAFF